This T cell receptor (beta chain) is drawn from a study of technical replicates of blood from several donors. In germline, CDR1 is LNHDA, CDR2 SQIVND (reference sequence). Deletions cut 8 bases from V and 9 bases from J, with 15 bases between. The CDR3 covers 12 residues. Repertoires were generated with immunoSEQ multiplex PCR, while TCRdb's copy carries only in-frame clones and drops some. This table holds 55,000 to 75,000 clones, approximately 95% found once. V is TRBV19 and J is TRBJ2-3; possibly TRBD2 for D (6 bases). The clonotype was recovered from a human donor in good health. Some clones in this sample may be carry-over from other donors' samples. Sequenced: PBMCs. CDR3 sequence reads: CASAPGGATQYF. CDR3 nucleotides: TGTGCCAGTGCCCCCGGCGGGGCGACGCAGTATTTT. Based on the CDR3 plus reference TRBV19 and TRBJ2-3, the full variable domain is DGGITQSPKYLFRKEGQNVTLSCEQNLNHDAMYWYRQDPGQGLRLIYYSQIVNDFQKGDIAEGYSVSREKKESFPLTVTSAQKNPTAFYLCASAPGGATQYFGPGTRLTVL.